These 17 T cell receptor beta chains originate from one sample sequenced in a study of cytomegalovirus exposure and HLA in healthy donors. The PCR made use of 60 Vbeta and 13 Jbeta primers. Only in-frame clones appear in the TCRdb table, and some are missing; sequencing was by immunoSEQ multiplex PCR. The sample holds 130,000 or so clones, over 70% seen once. Sample: PBMCs. Every receptor here comes from a woman between 35 and 50 years old in good health and CMV-seronegative.

This clone was counted a single time. The chain carries TRBV4-1 and TRBJ1-2; 7 bases map to TRBD1. Germline CDR1 is MGHRA and CDR2 is YSYEKL. The V and J ends lost 3 bases and 3 bases, in that order; junction bases with no gene match: 13. The CDR3 contains 17 residues. The CDR3 reads CASSHDPTGTTYYGYTF. The CDR3 DNA sequence: TGCGCCAGCAGCCATGACCCGACAGGGACGACCTACTATGGCTACACCTTC.

This clone has just one count. The CDR3 DNA reads TGTGCCAGTAGTGCAGGGTACGGCTACGAGCAGTACTTC. Protein sequence: CASSAGYGYEQYF. V gene TRBV19 combines with J gene TRBJ2-7; possible D gene TRBD1, 5 bases. Germline CDR1 reads LNHDA; CDR2 reads SQIVND (reference sequence). Trimming left V 5 bases short and J 3 bases short, with 11 bases between. The CDR3 is made up of 13 amino acids.

This sequence joins TRBV19 and TRBJ2-2, with 7 bases identical to TRBD2. J gave up 3 bases and V 6 bases, and 7 bases lay outside the gene matches. The CDR3 extends over 15 amino acids. Per the germline V gene, CDR1 is LNHDA and CDR2 is SQIVND (reference sequence). CDR3 sequence reads: CASRPGLHYTGELFF. CDR3 bases: TGTGCCAGTAGACCGGGACTACACTACACCGGGGAGCTGTTTTTT.

This chain connects TRBV19 to TRBJ1-5, with 7 bases that match TRBD1. V was pared by 5 bases and J by 6 bases, with 7 bases of the junction left unmatched. The germline V gene encodes CDR1 LNHDA and CDR2 SQIVND (reference sequence). This CDR3 spans 14 amino acids. CDR3 protein: CASSVDRIGQPQHF. The DNA of the CDR3 is TGTGCCAGTAGTGTGGACAGGATCGGTCAGCCCCAGCATTTT.

The V and J genes are TRBV6-5 and TRBJ2-5, with 7 bases identical to TRBD2. The CDR3 consists of 13 residues. Germline CDR1 is MNHEY and CDR2 is SVGAGI. J gave up 3 bases and V 2 bases, and 0 bases lay outside the gene matches. CDR3: CASSYGTKETQYF. The CDR3 nucleotides read TGTGCCAGCAGTTACGGGACTAAAGAGACCCAGTACTTC.

V usage is TRBV5-6 and J usage is TRBJ2-1; 7 bases line up with TRBD2. Germline values: CDR1 SGHDT, CDR2 YYEEEE. Trimming cost V 2 bases and J 0 bases; bases outside gene matches: 11. The CDR3 covers 18 residues. The CDR3 protein is CASSFEKSGVSSYNEQFF. For the CDR3, the DNA is TGTGCCAGCAGCTTCGAGAAGAGCGGGGTGAGCTCCTACAATGAGCAGTTCTTC.

V usage is TRBV7-2 and J usage is TRBJ1-2, with 10 bases lining up with TRBD1. J gave up 8 bases and V 1 base, and 4 bases lay outside the gene matches. Per germline, CDR1 SGHTA and CDR2 FQGNSA. CDR3 length: 14 amino acids. The CDR3 loop is CASSLVGQGCGYTF. CDR3 coding DNA: TGTGCCAGCAGCTTAGTGGGACAGGGGTGCGGCTACACCTTC. The full variable domain, its missing parts supplied by reference TRBV7-2 and TRBJ1-2, is GAGVSQSPSNKVTEKGKDVELRCDPISGHTALYWYRQSLGQGLEFLIYFQGNSAPDKSGLPSDRFSAERTGGSVSTLTIQRTQQEDSAVYLCASSLVGQGCGYTFGSGTRLTVV.

V and J are TRBV7-9 and TRBJ1-1; tentative D call: TRBD1 (5 bases). The CDR3 runs 13 residues. Germline CDR1 reads SEHNR; CDR2 reads FQNEAQ (reference sequence). V gave up 7 bases and J gave up 6 bases, with 15 bases separating them. The CDR3 protein is CASNENWGSEAFF. CDR3 bases: TGTGCCAGCAACGAAAACTGGGGCTCTGAAGCTTTCTTT.

The chain employs TRBV6-8 and TRBJ1-2; no reliable D call. Germline-derived CDR1 and CDR2 are MNHGY and SAAAGT. The CDR3 totals 14 residues. The ends were cut back, 6 bases at V and 4 bases at J, with 15 bases in the middle. The CDR3 DNA reads TGTGCCAGCAGAGGTAGGGCGGGGATCTATGGCTACACCTTC. Its translation: CASRGRAGIYGYTF.

The rearrangement joins TRBV5-1 to TRBJ1-1; D not certain. Germline assignment: CDR1 SGHRS and CDR2 YFSETQ. CDR3 length: 13 amino acids. Between the trimmed V and J ends, which lost 0 bases and 6 bases, there was a span of 9 bases. The CDR3 spells CASSLDGEAEAFF. CDR3 nucleotide sequence: TGCGCCAGCAGCTTGGATGGGGAGGCTGAAGCTTTCTTT. Filled out from reference TRBV5-1 and TRBJ1-1, the complete variable domain reads KAGVTQTPRYLIKTRGQQVTLSCSPISGHRSVSWYQQTPGQGLQFLFEYFSETQRNKGNFPGRFSGRQFSNSRSEMNVSTLELGDSALYLCASSLDGEAEAFFGQGTRLTVV.

V usage is TRBV7-9 and J usage is TRBJ2-7, with 9 nucleotides matching TRBD1. The CDR3 sequence is 16 residues long. The V and J ends lost 0 bases and 1 base, in that order; junction bases with no gene match: 4. Looked up from germline, CDR1 is SEHNR and CDR2 is FQNEAQ (reference sequence). For the CDR3, the DNA is TGTGCCAGCAGCTTAGCCACCGGGACAGGGTCCTACGAGCAGTACTTC. This sequence encodes CASSLATGTGSYEQYF.

The CDR3 nucleotides read TGCAGCGCCAAAAAGGCGGGAAGCACAGATACGCAGTATTTT. The encoded protein is CSAKKAGSTDTQYF. The J gene is TRBJ2-3, the V gene TRBV29-1, with D tentatively TRBD2 (6 bases). The CDR3 length is 14 residues. Trimming stripped 7 bases from V and 0 bases from J, with 14 bases between. The germline V gene has CDR1 SQVTM and CDR2 ANQGSEA.

The gene calls are TRBV2 and TRBJ1-2, with D possibly being TRBD1 (6 bases). The CDR3 totals 13 residues. V lost 3 bases, J lost 4 bases, and 9 bases lay in between. Germline loops: CDR1 SNHLY, CDR2 FYNNEI. CDR3 region: CASSDRGGYGYTF. The CDR3 coding sequence is TGTGCCAGCAGTGACAGGGGTGGCTATGGCTACACCTTC.

This clone occurred a few times. The rearrangement links TRBV5-1 to TRBJ1-2; D is ambiguous. There are 14 residues in the CDR3. Per the germline V gene, CDR1 is SGHRS and CDR2 is YFSETQ. The V and J ends lost 4 bases and 5 bases respectively, with 15 bases between them. CDR3 amino acids: CASSPLYGVYGYTF. The DNA of the CDR3 is TGCGCCAGCAGCCCATTATACGGGGTGTATGGCTACACCTTC.

The chain recombines TRBV18 with TRBJ2-7; D gene uncertain. The CDR3 covers 13 residues. CDR1 KGHSH and CDR2 LQKENI come from the germline V gene. The ends were cut back, 10 bases at V and 6 bases at J, with 19 bases in the middle. The chain's CDR3 is CATAKTELPEQYF. The CDR3 region has the DNA TGTGCCACCGCCAAAACCGAACTCCCCGAGCAGTACTTC.

The chain employs TRBV7-2 and TRBJ2-7; 9 bases fit TRBD1. This CDR3 comprises 15 residues. The junction had 13 bases not matched to a gene; V was cut back by 8 bases and J by 5 bases. From germline, CDR1 is SGHTA and CDR2 FQGNSA. In DNA form, the CDR3 reads TGTGCCAGCCAGAGAACCGGGACAGGGAGCCACGAGCAGTACTTC. It is translated as CASQRTGTGSHEQYF.

The chain carries TRBV29-1 and TRBJ2-7, with 12 bases lining up with TRBD1. The CDR3 consists of 13 residues. The ends lost 6 bases at V and 7 bases at J; junction bases unmatched: 7. Germline V gene sequence: CDR1 SQVTM, CDR2 ANQGSEA. The CDR3 DNA is TGCAGCGTGGGACAGGGGGCGTTGAGGGAGCAGTACTTC. Protein product: CSVGQGALREQYF.